The next 30 T cell receptor beta chains were all read from a single sample in a study of beta chain features in type 1 diabetes listed by TCRdb under 2018. The library was prepared using the immunoSEQ multiplex PCR assay. The entire isolated RNA was reverse transcribed using the High Capacity cDNA Reverse Transcription Kit, and thus expressed TCRB transcripts were sequenced. TCRdb limited this immuneACCESS table to in-frame rearrangements with V and J called. A share of clones is missing; checked studies link under half to unresolved V genes, and the rest is unexplained. The sample table shows about 180,000 clones, and approximately 13% are seen once. 0.62% of the sample is held by the ten biggest clonotypes. Specimen: central memory CD4+ T cells from blood. These receptors were obtained from a woman aged 18-29 years in good health.

The chain couples TRBV29-1 to TRBJ2-1, with unresolved D. There are 14 residues in the CDR3. V dropped 5 bases and J dropped 0 bases, with 11 bases sitting between them. Germline loops: CDR1 SQVTM, CDR2 ANQGSEA. The CDR3 bases are TGCAGCGTTACAGAAGGTGGCTCCTACAATGAGCAGTTCTTC. This sequence encodes CSVTEGGSYNEQFF.

This clone was picked up a small number of times. V is TRBV9 and J is TRBJ2-5; D is ambiguous. The V gene's germline CDR1 is SGDLS and CDR2 YYNGEE. Trimming cost V 4 bases and J 5 bases, with 9 bases left between them. The CDR3 runs 12 residues. CDR3 region: CASSQNWETQYF. The CDR3 DNA reads TGTGCCAGCAGCCAAAACTGGGAGACCCAGTACTTC.

This clone was seen only a few times. The chain joins TRBV4-3 to TRBJ2-1, with 8 positions matching TRBD2. The J segment lost 8 bases and the V segment lost 6 bases, leaving 12 bases of the junction unmatched. CDR1 LGHNA and CDR2 YSLEER come from the germline V gene. There are 15 residues in the CDR3. The CDR3: CASRGMSGSSYEQFF. For the CDR3, the DNA is TGCGCCAGCAGAGGGATGAGCGGGAGTAGCTATGAGCAGTTCTTC.

This clone has only a few counts. V and J are TRBV4-2 and TRBJ2-3; TRBD2 might be the D (5 bases). From germline, CDR1 is LGHNA and CDR2 YNFKEQ. Trimming left V 0 bases short and J 2 bases short, with 9 bases between. The CDR3 extends over 15 amino acids. This chain's CDR3 is CASSQDQADTDTQYF. The DNA of the CDR3 is TGTGCCAGCAGCCAAGATCAAGCGGACACAGATACGCAGTATTTT.

This clone was seen more than once but under ten times. The rearrangement uses TRBV27 and TRBJ1-5; 8 nucleotides line up with TRBD1. Germline V gene data show CDR1 as MNHEY and CDR2 as SMNVEV (reference sequence). Unmatched junction bases numbered 2, after V lost 7 bases and J lost 3 bases. The CDR3 is 13 residues long. The CDR3 loop is CASTRGPNQPQHF. CDR3 in DNA: TGTGCCAGCACCAGGGGGCCCAATCAGCCCCAGCATTTT.

The J gene is TRBJ2-2, the V gene TRBV7-6; D is unclear. Per germline, CDR1 SGHVS and CDR2 FNYEAQ. V lost 1 base and J 0 bases, leaving 6 bases between the germline ends. The CDR3 contains 15 residues. CDR3 sequence reads: CASSLGRSNTGELFF. In nucleotides, the CDR3 is TGTGCCAGCAGCTTAGGGCGGTCGAACACCGGGGAGCTGTTTTTT.

The J gene is TRBJ1-2, the V gene TRBV27; TRBD1 matches at 7 bases. Germline V CDR1 and CDR2: MNHEY, SMNVEV (reference sequence). This CDR3 has 15 amino acids. V dropped 4 bases and J dropped 3; count of bases not matched to a gene: 8. In nucleotides, the CDR3 is TGTGCCAGCAGTTCCAAGTGGACAGGAGACTATGGCTACACCTTC. Translation gives CASSSKWTGDYGYTF.

The V and J genes are TRBV5-1 and TRBJ2-7; the match to TRBD1 covers 7 bases. Germline CDR1 SGHRS, CDR2 YFSETQ. This CDR3 is 15 amino acids long. Trimming removed 5 bases from V and 6 bases from J; junction bases left unmatched: 14. The CDR3 DNA follows: TGCGCCAGCAGTCTCCCAGGAACAGGGGCTTCCGAGCAGTACTTC. It codes for CASSLPGTGASEQYF.

The chain uses TRBV7-2 and TRBJ2-7; TRBD1 aligns across 8 bases. The CDR3 length is 12 residues. Germline V gene sequence: CDR1 SGHTA, CDR2 FQGNSA. V lost 5 bases and J lost 9; bases outside the gene matches: 6. The CDR3 spells CASSADRVGQYF. The CDR3 coding sequence is TGTGCCAGCAGCGCGGACAGGGTTGGGCAGTACTTC.

This clone has only a few counts. This chain connects TRBV30 to TRBJ2-2; perhaps TRBD2 as D (5 bases). The germline V gene has CDR1 GTSNPN and CDR2 SVGIG (reference sequence). V lost 2 bases and J lost 9, with 10 bases in between. The CDR3 totals 12 residues. In DNA form, the CDR3 reads TGTGCCTGGAGTCCGACTATTTGGGAGCTGTTTTTT. Its protein product is CAWSPTIWELFF.

The rearrangement uses TRBV25-1 and TRBJ2-7; no clear D. This CDR3 is built from 11 residues. Between the trimmed V and J ends, which lost 8 bases and 0 bases, there was a span of 5 bases. Germline CDR1 and CDR2: MGHDK and SYGVNS. CDR3 DNA: TGTGCCAGCGCTAGCTCCTACGAGCAGTACTTC. Amino acids: CASASSYEQYF.

The chain uses TRBV18 and TRBJ2-1; 13 bases line up with TRBD2. Germline CDR1 is KGHSH and CDR2 is LQKENI. This CDR3 comprises 15 residues. J lost 6 bases, V lost 3 bases, and 2 bases had no gene match. The CDR3 loop reads CASSPGLAGVNEQFF. The CDR3 bases are TGTGCCAGCTCACCCGGACTAGCGGGGGTCAATGAGCAGTTCTTC.

This clone was seen a few times. V usage is TRBV5-1 and J usage is TRBJ1-2; possible D gene TRBD1, 5 bases. This CDR3 is built from 15 residues. The V end was cut by 3 bases, the J end by 3 bases, with 15 bases between. Germline CDR1 reads SGHRS; CDR2 reads YFSETQ. The CDR3 DNA sequence: TGCGCCAGCAGCTCGACGCCAGGGATTGACTATGGCTACACCTTC. It encodes CASSSTPGIDYGYTF.

This clone showed up just a few times. Mismatch with germline at one junction end may stem from a read error. The V gene is TRBV20-1, the J gene TRBJ2-3; 8 bases align to TRBD2. This CDR3 has 11 amino acids. The V gene's germline CDR1 is DFQATT and CDR2 SNEGSKA (reference sequence). CDR3 sequence (DNA): TGCAGTGCTAGAGGAGTAGCGGGGCTGCATTTT. Protein sequence: CSARGVAGLHF.

This chain joins TRBV7-2 and TRBJ1-2, with D unresolved. CDR3 size: 13 residues. The germline CDR1 and CDR2 sequences are SGHTA and FQGNSA. V gave up 5 bases and J gave up 3 bases, with 10 bases separating them. The CDR3 is CASSRGIHYGYTF. The CDR3 DNA is TGTGCCAGCAGCCGCGGGATTCACTATGGCTACACCTTC.

This chain connects TRBV15 to TRBJ2-1; D remains ambiguous. The CDR3 has 17 residues. Germline V gene data show CDR1 as LNHNV and CDR2 as YYDKDF (reference sequence). The ends were cut back, 1 base at V and 6 bases at J, with 19 bases in the middle. The CDR3 sequence: CATSRGLGSGVGNEQFF. The CDR3 DNA reads TGTGCCACCAGCAGAGGACTCGGATCTGGAGTTGGCAATGAGCAGTTCTTC.

A few counts support this clone. The chain couples TRBV13 to TRBJ2-7, with TRBD1 identical over 9 bases. Trimming took 5 bases from V and 1 from J; bases not matched to a gene: 9. The length of the CDR3 is 16 residues. Germline V gene sequence: CDR1 PRHDT, CDR2 FYEKMQ (reference sequence). The CDR3 DNA reads TGTGCCAGCAGCCGGAGCGGACAGGGGAGGTCCTACGAGCAGTACTTC. Its protein is CASSRSGQGRSYEQYF.

This clone was counted only a few times. The chain links TRBV5-4 to TRBJ1-1; 7 bases are a match to TRBD1. The CDR3 consists of 14 residues. J was trimmed by 4 bases and V by 2 bases; bases with no gene match: 5. CDR1 is SGHNT, CDR2 YYREEE, per germline (reference sequence). Here the CDR3 DNA reads TGTGCCAGCAGCTTTACAGGGGTCCTCACTGAAGCTTTCTTT. Translated, it gives CASSFTGVLTEAFF.

The V gene is TRBV1, the J gene TRBJ2-1; TRBD2 is taken as the D call from the table, unchecked against the DNA. TRBV1 is a listed pseudogene. The CDR3 runs 16 residues. The CDR3 DNA reads as TGCACCAGCAGCCAAGATGCGGCTAGCGGGAGCGATGAGCAGTTCTTC. Translation gives CTSSQDAASGSDEQFF.

The sample holds a few counts of this clone. V usage is TRBV7-8 and J usage is TRBJ1-4; D gene unclear. The ends were cut back, 3 bases at V and 5 bases at J, with 10 bases in the middle. Germline CDR1 and CDR2: SGHVS and FQNEAQ. CDR3 size: 14 residues. The DNA of the CDR3 is TGTGCCAGCAGCTTCCCAGGAGGGAATGAAAAACTGTTTTTT. It encodes CASSFPGGNEKLFF.

As regards this clone: The same CDR3 can be traced to other DNA sequences in this sample. The gene calls are TRBV5-1 and TRBJ1-2; possible D gene TRBD1, 5 bases. This CDR3 is 14 amino acids long. The germline V gene has CDR1 SGHRS and CDR2 YFSETQ. Trimming left V 0 bases short and J 2 bases short, with 8 bases between. The CDR3 is CASSLGEGNYGYTF. The CDR3 coding sequence is TGCGCCAGCAGCTTGGGGGAGGGGAACTATGGCTACACCTTC. The entire variable domain, with the rest obtained from reference TRBV5-1 and TRBJ1-2, is as follows: KAGVTQTPRYLIKTRGQQVTLSCSPISGHRSVSWYQQTPGQGLQFLFEYFSETQRNKGNFPGRFSGRQFSNSRSEMNVSTLELGDSALYLCASSLGEGNYGYTFGSGTRLTVV.

The rearrangement links TRBV5-1 to TRBJ1-1; 7 bases agree with TRBD1. From germline, CDR1 is SGHRS and CDR2 YFSETQ. The CDR3 has 15 amino acids. The ends lost 3 bases at V and 3 bases at J; junction bases unmatched: 8. Here the CDR3 DNA reads TGCGCCAGCAGCTATTACGGACAGGCCGACACTGAAGCTTTCTTT. Translation: CASSYYGQADTEAFF. Supplemented by reference TRBV5-1 and TRBJ1-1, the full variable domain reads KAGVTQTPRYLIKTRGQQVTLSCSPISGHRSVSWYQQTPGQGLQFLFEYFSETQRNKGNFPGRFSGRQFSNSRSEMNVSTLELGDSALYLCASSYYGQADTEAFFGQGTRLTVV.

This clone turned up a few times. The genes are TRBV5-1 and TRBJ2-3; unclear D gene. The CDR3 sequence is 17 residues long. Trimming stripped 4 bases from V and 1 base from J, with 19 bases between. CDR1 is SGHRS and CDR2 is YFSETQ in the germline V gene. CDR3 coding DNA: TGCGCCAGCAGCCAAGGCCAGGTAATGCAGGGCACAGATACGCAGTATTTT. It translates to CASSQGQVMQGTDTQYF.

This clone occurred a few times. The chain has TRBV28 and TRBJ2-1, with D perhaps matching TRBD2 (5 bases). V was cut by 1 base and J by 8 bases, with 9 bases left in between. CDR1 and CDR2 (germline): MDHEN, SYDVKM. This CDR3 contains 13 residues. CDR3 in DNA: TGTGCCAGCAGTTTATCGAAGAGGGATGAGCAGTTCTTC. Its protein is CASSLSKRDEQFF.

V gene TRBV11-2 combines with J gene TRBJ2-1, with D hard to call. The CDR3 extends over 14 amino acids. Germline assignment: CDR1 SGHAT and CDR2 FQNNGV. The V gene lost 5 bases and the J gene lost 8 bases, with 16 bases spanning the gap. CDR3 coding DNA: TGTGCCAGCAGCCCCCGGCTAGTTGCTTATGAGCAGTTCTTC. Its protein product is CASSPRLVAYEQFF.

About this clone itself: A single base separates this from a much larger clone, so it may be a read error. The CDR3 sequence is CASSPGLAGDTQYF. Written as DNA, the CDR3 is TGTGCCAGCAGCCCCGGACTAGCGGGAGATACGCAGTATTTT. V is TRBV2 and J is TRBJ2-3, with TRBD2 matching 11 bases. The length of the CDR3 is 14 residues. V shed 6 bases, J shed 5 bases, and the junction held 4 bases outside the gene matches. Germline V gene sequence: CDR1 SNHLY, CDR2 FYNNEI. Full variable domain (remainder filled in from reference TRBV2 and TRBJ2-3): EPEVTQTPSHQVTQMGQEVILRCVPISNHLYFYWYRQILGQKVEFLVSFYNNEISEKSEIFDDQFSVERPDGSNFTLKIRSTKLEDSAMYFCASSPGLAGDTQYFGPGTRLTVL.

This clone has only a few counts. The chain employs TRBV6-1 and TRBJ2-7; 7 nucleotides align to TRBD2. Trimming cost V 4 bases and J 5 bases; bases outside gene matches: 2. CDR1 and CDR2 from the germline V gene are MNHNS and SASEGT. The CDR3 is 12 amino acids. The CDR3 region is CASSATSDEQYF. The CDR3 coding sequence is TGTGCCAGCAGTGCAACTAGCGACGAGCAGTACTTC.

Only a few counts were recorded for this clone. The chain uses TRBV2 and TRBJ2-3, with a possible D match to TRBD2 (6 bases). The germline gives CDR1 SNHLY, CDR2 FYNNEI. The CDR3 is made up of 13 amino acids. With 5 bases removed from V and 0 bases from J, the gap between germline ends came to 6 bases. The CDR3 DNA reads TGTGCCAGCAGTCGGGAGAGCACAGATACGCAGTATTTT. Residues: CASSRESTDTQYF.

The chain combines TRBV19 with TRBJ2-1; 9 positions match TRBD2. CDR3 size: 16 residues. CDR1 is LNHDA and CDR2 is SQIVND in the germline V gene (reference sequence). The junction had 8 bases not matched to a gene; V was cut back by 1 base and J by 7 bases. The CDR3 bases are TGTGCCAGTAGTATAGTTAGCGGGAGCGCACGAAATGAGCAGTTCTTC. The encoded protein is CASSIVSGSARNEQFF.

The CDR3 here is CASSRPGLAVEQFF. The CDR3 nucleotides read TGTGCCAGCAGCCGCCCGGGACTAGCAGTTGAGCAGTTCTTC. The chain recombines TRBV9 with TRBJ2-1; 9 bases align to TRBD2. The germline CDR1 and CDR2 sequences are SGDLS and YYNGEE. The CDR3 sequence is 14 residues long. V shed 4 bases, J shed 9 bases, and the junction held 8 bases outside the gene matches.